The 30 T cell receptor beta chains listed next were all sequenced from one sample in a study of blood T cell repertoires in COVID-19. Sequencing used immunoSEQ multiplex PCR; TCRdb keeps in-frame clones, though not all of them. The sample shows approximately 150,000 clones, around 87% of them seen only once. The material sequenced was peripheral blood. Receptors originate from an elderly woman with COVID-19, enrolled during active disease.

The CDR3 is CSVEVLTGTPQHF. In DNA form, the CDR3 reads TGCAGCGTTGAAGTCCTTACCGGTACGCCCCAGCATTTT. J is TRBJ1-5 and V is TRBV29-1; D is uncertain. Germline CDR1 is SQVTM and CDR2 is ANQGSEA. The germline V and J ends were trimmed by 1 base and 9 bases, with 13 bases remaining between them. The CDR3 sequence is 13 residues long.

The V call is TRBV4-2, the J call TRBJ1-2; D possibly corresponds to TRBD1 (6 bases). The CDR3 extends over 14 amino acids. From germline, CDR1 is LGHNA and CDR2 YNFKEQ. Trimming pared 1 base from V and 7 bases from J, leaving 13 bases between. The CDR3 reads CASSQVGGAGGYTF. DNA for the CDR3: TGTGCCAGCAGCCAAGTTGGGGGGGCTGGTGGCTACACCTTC.

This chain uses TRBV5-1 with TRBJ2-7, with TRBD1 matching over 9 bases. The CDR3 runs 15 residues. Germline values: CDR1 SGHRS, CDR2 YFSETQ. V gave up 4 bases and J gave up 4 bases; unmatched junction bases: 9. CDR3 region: CASSLQGQGEYEQYF. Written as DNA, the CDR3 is TGCGCCAGCAGCCTGCAGGGACAGGGAGAATACGAGCAGTACTTC.

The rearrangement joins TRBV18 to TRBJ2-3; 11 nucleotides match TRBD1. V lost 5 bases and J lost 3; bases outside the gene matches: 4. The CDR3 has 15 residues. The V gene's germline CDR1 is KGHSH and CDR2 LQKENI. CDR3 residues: CASSTGQGATDTQYF. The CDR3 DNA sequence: TGTGCCAGCTCAACCGGACAGGGGGCTACAGATACGCAGTATTTT.

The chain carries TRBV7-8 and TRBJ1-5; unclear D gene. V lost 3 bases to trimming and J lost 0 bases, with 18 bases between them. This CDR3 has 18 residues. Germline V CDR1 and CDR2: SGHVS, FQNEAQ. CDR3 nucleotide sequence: TGTGCCAGCAGCTTGCGCCCACCGACACAAGTTAGCAATCAGCCCCAGCATTTT. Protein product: CASSLRPPTQVSNQPQHF.

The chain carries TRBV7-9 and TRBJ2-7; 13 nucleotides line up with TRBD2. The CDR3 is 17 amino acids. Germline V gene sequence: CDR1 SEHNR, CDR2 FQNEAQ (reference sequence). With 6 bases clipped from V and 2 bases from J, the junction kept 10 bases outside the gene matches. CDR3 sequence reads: CASSPGTSGKPPYEQYF. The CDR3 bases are TGTGCCAGCAGTCCCGGGACTAGCGGGAAGCCCCCCTACGAGCAGTACTTC.

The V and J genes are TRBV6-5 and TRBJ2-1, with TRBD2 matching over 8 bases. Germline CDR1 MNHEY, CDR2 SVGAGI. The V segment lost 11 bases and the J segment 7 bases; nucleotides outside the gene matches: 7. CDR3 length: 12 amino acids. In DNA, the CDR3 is TGTGCCCACAGCGGGAGTTTAAATGAGCAGTTCTTC. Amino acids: CAHSGSLNEQFF.

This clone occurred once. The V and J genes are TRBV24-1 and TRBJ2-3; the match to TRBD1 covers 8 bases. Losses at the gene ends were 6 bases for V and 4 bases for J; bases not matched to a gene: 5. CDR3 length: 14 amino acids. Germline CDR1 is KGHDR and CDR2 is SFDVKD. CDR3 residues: CATSRTGQADTQYF. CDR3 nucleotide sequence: TGTGCCACCAGTAGGACAGGGCAAGCAGATACGCAGTATTTT.

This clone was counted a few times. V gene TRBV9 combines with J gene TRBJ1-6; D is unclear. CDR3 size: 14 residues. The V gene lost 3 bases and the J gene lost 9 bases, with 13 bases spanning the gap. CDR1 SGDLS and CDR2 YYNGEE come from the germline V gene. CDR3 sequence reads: CASSEEGFISPLHF. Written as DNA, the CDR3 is TGTGCCAGCAGCGAAGAGGGATTTATTTCACCCCTCCACTTT. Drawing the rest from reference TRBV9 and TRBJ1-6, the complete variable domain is DSGVTQTPKHLITATGQRVTLRCSPRSGDLSVYWYQQSLDQGLQFLIQYYNGEERAKGNILERFSAQQFPDLHSELNLSSLELGDSALYFCASSEEGFISPLHFGNGTRLTVT.

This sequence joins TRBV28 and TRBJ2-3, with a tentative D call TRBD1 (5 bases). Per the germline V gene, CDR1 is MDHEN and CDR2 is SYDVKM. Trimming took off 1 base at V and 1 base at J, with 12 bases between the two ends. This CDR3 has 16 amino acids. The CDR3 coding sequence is TGTGCCAGCAGTTTATCCACAGGAAGGCGCACAGATACGCAGTATTTT. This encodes CASSLSTGRRTDTQYF.

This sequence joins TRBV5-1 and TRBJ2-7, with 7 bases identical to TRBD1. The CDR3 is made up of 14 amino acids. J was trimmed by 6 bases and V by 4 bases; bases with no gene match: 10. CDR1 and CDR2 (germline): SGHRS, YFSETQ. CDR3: CASSPGQIEGEQYF. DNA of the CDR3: TGCGCCAGCAGCCCGGGACAGATCGAAGGCGAGCAGTACTTC.

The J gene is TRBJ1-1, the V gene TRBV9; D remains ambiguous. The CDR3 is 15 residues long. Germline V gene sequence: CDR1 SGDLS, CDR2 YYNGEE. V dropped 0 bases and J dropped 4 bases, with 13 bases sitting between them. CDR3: CASSVDTAGRTEAFF. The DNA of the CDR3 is TGTGCCAGCAGCGTAGACACGGCAGGTCGCACTGAAGCTTTCTTT.

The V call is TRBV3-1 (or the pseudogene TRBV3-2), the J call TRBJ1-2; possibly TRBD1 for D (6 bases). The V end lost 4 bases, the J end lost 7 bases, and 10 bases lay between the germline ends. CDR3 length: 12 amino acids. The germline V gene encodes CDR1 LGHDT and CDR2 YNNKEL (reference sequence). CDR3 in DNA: TGTGCCAGCAGCCGAGGGACAATTGGCTACACCTTC. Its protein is CASSRGTIGYTF.

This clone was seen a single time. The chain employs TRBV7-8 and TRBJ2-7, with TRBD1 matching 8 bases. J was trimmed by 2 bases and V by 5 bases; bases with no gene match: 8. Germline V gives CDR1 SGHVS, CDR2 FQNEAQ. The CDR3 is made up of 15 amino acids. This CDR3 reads CASSPKLDRAYEQYF. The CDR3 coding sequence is TGTGCCAGCAGCCCGAAGCTGGACAGGGCCTACGAGCAGTACTTC. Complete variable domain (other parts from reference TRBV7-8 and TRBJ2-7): GAGVSQSPRYKVAKRGQDVALRCDPISGHVSLFWYQQALGQGPEFLTYFQNEAQLDKSGLPSDRFFAERPEGSVSTLKIQRTQQEDSAVYLCASSPKLDRAYEQYFGPGTRLTVT.

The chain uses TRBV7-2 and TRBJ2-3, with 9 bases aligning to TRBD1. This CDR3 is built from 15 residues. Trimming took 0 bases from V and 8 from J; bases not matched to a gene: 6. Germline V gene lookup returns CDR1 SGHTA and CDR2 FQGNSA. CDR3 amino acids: CASSLAARGQGTQYF. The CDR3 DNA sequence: TGTGCCAGCAGCTTAGCTGCCCGGGGACAGGGTACGCAGTATTTT.

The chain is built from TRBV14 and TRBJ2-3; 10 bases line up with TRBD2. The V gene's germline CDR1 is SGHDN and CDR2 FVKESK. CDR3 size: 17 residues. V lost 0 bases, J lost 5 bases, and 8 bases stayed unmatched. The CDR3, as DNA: TGTGCCAGCAGCCAAGATACTAGCGGGATGAGGAGAGATACGCAGTATTTT. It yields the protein CASSQDTSGMRRDTQYF.

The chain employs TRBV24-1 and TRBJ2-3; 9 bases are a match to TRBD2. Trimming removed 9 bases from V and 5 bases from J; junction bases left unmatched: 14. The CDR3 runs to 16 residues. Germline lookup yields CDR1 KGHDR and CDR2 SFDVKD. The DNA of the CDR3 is TGTGCCACCTCTGATTCGGTACTAGCGGGCTTAGATACGCAGTATTTT. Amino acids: CATSDSVLAGLDTQYF.

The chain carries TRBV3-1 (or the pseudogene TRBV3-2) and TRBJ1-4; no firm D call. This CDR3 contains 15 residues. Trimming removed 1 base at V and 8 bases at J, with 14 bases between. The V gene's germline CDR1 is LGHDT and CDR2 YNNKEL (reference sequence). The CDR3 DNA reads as TGTGCCAGCAGCCAAGGTGAGGGTATCGGGGAAAAACTGTTTTTT. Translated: CASSQGEGIGEKLFF.

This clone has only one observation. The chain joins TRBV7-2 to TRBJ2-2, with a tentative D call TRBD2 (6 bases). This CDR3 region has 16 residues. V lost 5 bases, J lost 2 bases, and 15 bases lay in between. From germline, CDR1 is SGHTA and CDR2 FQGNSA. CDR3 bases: TGTGCCAGCAGCCCCCGGGGAGGCTCAAACACCGGGGAGCTGTTTTTT. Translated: CASSPRGGSNTGELFF.

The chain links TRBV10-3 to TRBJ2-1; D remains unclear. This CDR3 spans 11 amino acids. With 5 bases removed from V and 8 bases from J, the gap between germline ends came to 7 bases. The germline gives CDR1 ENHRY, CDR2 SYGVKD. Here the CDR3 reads CAISPGYEQFF. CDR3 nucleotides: TGTGCCATCAGTCCCGGTTATGAGCAGTTCTTC.

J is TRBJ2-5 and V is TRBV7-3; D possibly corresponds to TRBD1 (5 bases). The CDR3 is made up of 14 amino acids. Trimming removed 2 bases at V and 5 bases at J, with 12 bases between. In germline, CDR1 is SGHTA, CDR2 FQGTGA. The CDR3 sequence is CASSLVGWGETQYF. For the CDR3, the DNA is TGTGCCAGCAGCTTAGTAGGCTGGGGCGAGACCCAGTACTTC.

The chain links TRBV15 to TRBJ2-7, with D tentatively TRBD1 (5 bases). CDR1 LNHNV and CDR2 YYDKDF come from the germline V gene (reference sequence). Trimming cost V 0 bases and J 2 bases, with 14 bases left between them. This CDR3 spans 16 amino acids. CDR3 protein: CATSRDLQARAYEQYF. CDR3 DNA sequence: TGTGCCACCAGCAGAGATCTACAGGCCCGAGCCTACGAGCAGTACTTC.

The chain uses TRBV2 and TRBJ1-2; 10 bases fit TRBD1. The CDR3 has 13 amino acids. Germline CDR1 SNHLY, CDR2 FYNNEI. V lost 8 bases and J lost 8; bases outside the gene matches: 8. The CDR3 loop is CASRRQGAGGYTF. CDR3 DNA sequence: TGTGCCAGCCGAAGACAGGGGGCAGGAGGCTACACCTTC.

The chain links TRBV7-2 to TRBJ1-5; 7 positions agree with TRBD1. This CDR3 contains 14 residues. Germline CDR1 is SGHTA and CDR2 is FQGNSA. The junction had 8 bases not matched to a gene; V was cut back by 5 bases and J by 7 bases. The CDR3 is CASSQTGSVQPQHF. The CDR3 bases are TGTGCCAGCAGCCAGACAGGGAGCGTGCAGCCCCAGCATTTT. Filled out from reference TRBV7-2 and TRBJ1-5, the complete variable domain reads GAGVSQSPSNKVTEKGKDVELRCDPISGHTALYWYRQSLGQGLEFLIYFQGNSAPDKSGLPSDRFSAERTGGSVSTLTIQRTQQEDSAVYLCASSQTGSVQPQHFGDGTRLSIL.

The CDR3 coding sequence is TGTGCCAGCAGTTACTCTAGGGGGAATCAGCCCCAGCATTTT. It is translated as CASSYSRGNQPQHF. The rearrangement joins TRBV6-2 or TRBV6-3 to TRBJ1-5; tentative D call: TRBD1 (6 bases). In germline, CDR1 is MNHEY, CDR2 SVGEGT. Trimming took off 0 bases at V and 4 bases at J, with 7 bases between the two ends. CDR3 length equals 14 residues.

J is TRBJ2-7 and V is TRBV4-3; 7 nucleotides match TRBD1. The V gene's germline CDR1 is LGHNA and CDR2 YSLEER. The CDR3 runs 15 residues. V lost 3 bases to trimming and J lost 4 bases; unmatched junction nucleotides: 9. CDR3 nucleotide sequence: TGCGCCAGCAGCCAGAGGACAGGACAAGCATACGAGCAGTACTTC. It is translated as CASSQRTGQAYEQYF.

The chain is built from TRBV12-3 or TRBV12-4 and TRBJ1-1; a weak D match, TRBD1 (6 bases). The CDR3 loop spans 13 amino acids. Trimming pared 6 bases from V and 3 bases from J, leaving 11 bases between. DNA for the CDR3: TGTGCCAGCAGCAGGGGTTTTGACACTGAAGCTTTCTTT. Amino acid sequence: CASSRGFDTEAFF.

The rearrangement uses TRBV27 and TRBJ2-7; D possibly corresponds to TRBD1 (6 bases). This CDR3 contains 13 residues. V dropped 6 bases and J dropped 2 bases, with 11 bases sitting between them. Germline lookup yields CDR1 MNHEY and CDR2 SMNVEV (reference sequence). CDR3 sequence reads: CASSYTGPYEQYF. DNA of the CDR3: TGTGCCAGCAGCTATACAGGGCCCTACGAGCAGTACTTC.

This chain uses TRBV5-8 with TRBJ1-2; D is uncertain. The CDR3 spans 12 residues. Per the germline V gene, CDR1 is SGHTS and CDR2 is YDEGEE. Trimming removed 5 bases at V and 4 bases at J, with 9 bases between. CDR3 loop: CASSHGLYGYTF. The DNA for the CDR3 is TGTGCCAGCAGTCATGGGCTCTATGGCTACACCTTC.

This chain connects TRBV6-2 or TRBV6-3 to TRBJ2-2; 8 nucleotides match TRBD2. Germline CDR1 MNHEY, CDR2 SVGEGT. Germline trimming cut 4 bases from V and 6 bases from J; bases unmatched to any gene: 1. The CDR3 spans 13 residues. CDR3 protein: CASSWREAGELFF. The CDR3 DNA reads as TGTGCCAGCAGTTGGCGGGAGGCCGGGGAGCTGTTTTTT.